Listed below are T cell receptor beta chains from one sample, sequenced in a study of shared clonotypes between healthy human individuals. The assay was immunoSEQ multiplex PCR, and TCRdb's table has in-frame clones only and misses some. The sample carries about 460,000 clones, roughly 80% recorded once. Material: PBMCs. The receptor set was obtained from a middle-aged woman in good health. Some clones in this sample may be carry-over from other donors' samples. The CDR3 runs from the conserved cysteine through the conserved F or W. Fields, in order: D gene, J gene, clone size, V gene, CDR3 protein, CDR3 DNA. The D gene is left open where the match is weak. A clone size is listed for some rows: how often the clone was seen (once, few, many), or a class if it is expanded.

D gene: TRBD1; J gene: TRBJ1-5; clone size: -; V gene: TRBV7-8; CDR3 protein: CASTPRGRNQPQHF; CDR3 DNA: TGTGCCAGCACCCCTAGGGGGCGAAATCAGCCCCAGCATTTT
D gene: TRBD2; J gene: TRBJ2-1; clone size: -; V gene: TRBV5-1; CDR3 protein: CASNPGGGYNEQFF; CDR3 DNA: TGCGCCAGCAATCCGGGAGGGGGCTACAATGAGCAGTTCTTC
D gene: -; J gene: TRBJ1-2; clone size: -; V gene: TRBV4-3; CDR3 protein: CASSRDTGTVPYGYTF; CDR3 DNA: TGCGCCAGCAGCCGAGACACCGGTACTGTACCTTATGGCTACACCTTC
D gene: -; J gene: TRBJ1-2; clone size: -; V gene: TRBV5-1; CDR3 protein: CASSLTANYGYTF; CDR3 DNA: TGCGCCAGCAGCCTGACAGCGAACTATGGCTACACCTTC
D gene: -; J gene: TRBJ2-7; clone size: -; V gene: TRBV4-1; CDR3 protein: CASSQAGADEQYF; CDR3 DNA: TGCGCCAGCAGCCAAGCAGGGGCTGACGAGCAGTACTTC
D gene: -; J gene: TRBJ2-5; clone size: -; V gene: TRBV11-2; CDR3 protein: CASSRRGAGDQETQYF; CDR3 DNA: TGTGCCAGCAGCCGTAGGGGGGCCGGGGACCAAGAGACCCAGTACTTC
D gene: -; J gene: TRBJ1-5; clone size: many; V gene: TRBV6-5; CDR3 protein: CASAPASNQPQHF; CDR3 DNA: TGTGCCAGCGCCCCTGCGAGCAATCAGCCCCAGCATTTT
D gene: -; J gene: TRBJ2-5; clone size: -; V gene: TRBV7-2; CDR3 protein: CASSLNRLETQYF; CDR3 DNA: TGTGCCAGCAGCTTAAATAGGTTGGAGACCCAGTACTTC
D gene: -; J gene: TRBJ1-2; clone size: -; V gene: TRBV5-6; CDR3 protein: CASSLGRGYRYTF; CDR3 DNA: TGTGCCAGCAGCTTGGGCAGGGGCTATCGCTACACCTTC
D gene: -; J gene: TRBJ1-1; clone size: -; V gene: TRBV5-4; CDR3 protein: CASSLGGRYEAFF; CDR3 DNA: TGTGCCAGCAGCTTGGGAGGCAGGTATGAAGCTTTCTTT
D gene: TRBD1; J gene: TRBJ2-7; clone size: many; V gene: TRBV6-5; CDR3 protein: CASSRTGSYEQYF; CDR3 DNA: TGTGCCAGCAGTAGGACAGGGTCCTACGAGCAGTACTTC
D gene: TRBD1; J gene: TRBJ1-1; clone size: once; V gene: TRBV10-3; CDR3 protein: CAISGPPGQGPRNTEAFF; CDR3 DNA: TGTGCCATCAGCGGACCCCCGGGACAGGGCCCGAGGAACACTGAAGCTTTCTTT
D gene: -; J gene: TRBJ1-4; clone size: -; V gene: TRBV6-5; CDR3 protein: CASSYSPNEKLFF; CDR3 DNA: TGTGCCAGCAGTTACTCGCCTAATGAAAAACTGTTTTTT
D gene: -; J gene: TRBJ2-7; clone size: -; V gene: TRBV6-5; CDR3 protein: CASSPRAESYEQYF; CDR3 DNA: TGTGCCAGCAGCCCTCGGGCCGAGAGCTACGAGCAGTACTTC
D gene: -; J gene: TRBJ2-2; clone size: -; V gene: TRBV7-6; CDR3 protein: CASSPNPGTGELFF; CDR3 DNA: TGTGCCAGCAGCCCCAATCCGGGGACCGGGGAGCTGTTTTTT
D gene: TRBD2; J gene: TRBJ2-1; clone size: -; V gene: TRBV4-2; CDR3 protein: CASSQAASGNYNEQFF; CDR3 DNA: TGTGCCAGCAGCCAAGCGGCTAGCGGGAACTACAATGAGCAGTTCTTC
D gene: TRBD2; J gene: TRBJ2-1; clone size: -; V gene: TRBV13; CDR3 protein: CASSLGLAGGFEQFF; CDR3 DNA: TGTGCCAGCAGCTTGGGACTAGCGGGAGGTTTCGAGCAGTTCTTC
D gene: TRBD2; J gene: TRBJ2-3; clone size: -; V gene: TRBV28; CDR3 protein: CASSLAGGTDTQYF; CDR3 DNA: TGTGCCAGCAGTTTAGCGGGGGGCACAGATACACAGTATTTT
D gene: TRBD2; J gene: TRBJ2-7; clone size: -; V gene: TRBV28; CDR3 protein: CASSALFAGVEEQYF; CDR3 DNA: TGTGCCAGCAGTGCCCTGTTTGCGGGAGTGGAGGAGCAGTACTTC
D gene: -; J gene: TRBJ1-2; clone size: -; V gene: TRBV18; CDR3 protein: CASSPPSVDYGYTF; CDR3 DNA: TGTGCCAGCTCACCACCGTCAGTTGACTATGGCTACACCTTC
D gene: -; J gene: TRBJ2-5; clone size: -; V gene: TRBV20-1; CDR3 protein: CSAPPQETQYF; CDR3 DNA: TGCAGTGCCCCCCCACAAGAGACCCAGTACTTC
D gene: TRBD1; J gene: TRBJ2-7; clone size: -; V gene: TRBV10-2; CDR3 protein: CASRGTGNYEQYF; CDR3 DNA: TGCGCCAGCAGGGGGACAGGGAACTACGAGCAGTACTTC
D gene: TRBD2; J gene: TRBJ2-1; clone size: -; V gene: TRBV18; CDR3 protein: CASSPPSREGEQFF; CDR3 DNA: TGTGCCAGCTCACCACCGTCGAGGGAGGGTGAGCAGTTCTTC
D gene: -; J gene: TRBJ2-7; clone size: -; V gene: TRBV7-3; CDR3 protein: CASSPKGGYEQYF; CDR3 DNA: TGTGCCAGCAGCCCGAAAGGCGGTTACGAGCAGTACTTC
D gene: -; J gene: TRBJ1-5; clone size: -; V gene: TRBV7-9; CDR3 protein: CAIAQESNQPQHF; CDR3 DNA: TGTGCCATCGCACAGGAGAGCAATCAGCCCCAGCATTTT
D gene: -; J gene: TRBJ2-1; clone size: -; V gene: TRBV13; CDR3 protein: CASSLGTSNDEQFF; CDR3 DNA: TGTGCCAGCAGCCTAGGTACTAGTAACGATGAGCAGTTCTTC
D gene: -; J gene: TRBJ1-4; clone size: -; V gene: TRBV6-1; CDR3 protein: CASSGVPKGTATNEKLFF; CDR3 DNA: TGTGCCAGCAGTGGGGTACCCAAAGGGACCGCAACTAATGAAAAACTGTTTTTT
D gene: -; J gene: TRBJ2-2; clone size: -; V gene: TRBV28; CDR3 protein: CASSLLGNTGELFF; CDR3 DNA: TGTGCCAGCAGTTTACTAGGCAACACCGGGGAGCTGTTTTTT
D gene: -; J gene: TRBJ1-1; clone size: -; V gene: TRBV28; CDR3 protein: CASRSAGTNTEAFF; CDR3 DNA: TGTGCCAGCCGCTCCGCAGGTACGAACACTGAAGCTTTCTTT
D gene: -; J gene: TRBJ2-6; clone size: -; V gene: TRBV11-3; CDR3 protein: CASSQDSSGANVLTF; CDR3 DNA: TGTGCCAGCAGCCAGGATAGCTCTGGGGCCAACGTCCTGACTTTC
D gene: -; J gene: TRBJ2-3; clone size: -; V gene: TRBV29-1; CDR3 protein: CSVVRLAKSTDTQYF; CDR3 DNA: TGCAGCGTTGTCAGGCTAGCGAAGAGCACAGATACGCAGTATTTT
D gene: -; J gene: TRBJ2-7; clone size: -; V gene: TRBV6-5; CDR3 protein: CATRGGEQYF; CDR3 DNA: TGTGCAACCAGGGGCGGTGAGCAGTACTTC
D gene: TRBD2; J gene: TRBJ2-7; clone size: few; V gene: TRBV28; CDR3 protein: CASSPGTTVYEQYF; CDR3 DNA: TGTGCCAGTTCCCCAGGGACTACAGTCTACGAGCAGTACTTC
D gene: -; J gene: TRBJ2-2; clone size: -; V gene: TRBV27; CDR3 protein: CASSRVTNTGELFF; CDR3 DNA: TGTGCCAGCAGTCGGGTGACGAACACCGGGGAGCTGTTTTTT
D gene: -; J gene: TRBJ1-1; clone size: -; V gene: TRBV11-2; CDR3 protein: CASINSQGTEAFF; CDR3 DNA: TGTGCCAGCATCAACAGCCAGGGGACAGAAGCTTTCTTT
D gene: -; J gene: TRBJ1-3; clone size: few; V gene: TRBV6-1; CDR3 protein: CASGWDGSSGNTIYF; CDR3 DNA: TGTGCCAGCGGCTGGGACGGCAGCTCTGGAAACACCATATATTTT
D gene: TRBD1; J gene: TRBJ2-7; clone size: -; V gene: TRBV6-1; CDR3 protein: CASSERDRFEQYF; CDR3 DNA: TGTGCCAGCAGTGAAAGGGACAGGTTCGAGCAGTACTTC
D gene: -; J gene: TRBJ2-5; clone size: -; V gene: TRBV9; CDR3 protein: CASSRGTNTQETQYF; CDR3 DNA: TGTGCCAGCAGCCGTGGGACAAATACCCAAGAGACCCAGTACTTC
D gene: -; J gene: TRBJ2-1; clone size: many; V gene: TRBV2; CDR3 protein: CASSLYGSEQFF; CDR3 DNA: TGTGCCAGCAGTCTCTATGGCAGTGAGCAGTTCTTC
D gene: -; J gene: TRBJ2-7; clone size: -; V gene: TRBV28; CDR3 protein: CASSLRDPYEQYF; CDR3 DNA: TGTGCCAGCAGTCTCAGGGACCCCTACGAGCAGTACTTC
D gene: -; J gene: TRBJ2-7; clone size: -; V gene: TRBV4-3; CDR3 protein: CASSQDSNSYEQYF; CDR3 DNA: TGCGCCAGCAGCCAAGACTCCAACTCCTACGAGCAGTACTTC
D gene: TRBD1; J gene: TRBJ1-2; clone size: -; V gene: TRBV4-1; CDR3 protein: CASSQATGTGNYGYTF; CDR3 DNA: TGCGCCAGCAGCCAAGCAACCGGGACAGGGAACTATGGCTACACCTTC
D gene: TRBD2; J gene: TRBJ2-3; clone size: -; V gene: TRBV30; CDR3 protein: CAWATSGEGTDTQYF; CDR3 DNA: TGTGCCTGGGCCACTAGCGGGGAGGGAACAGATACGCAGTATTTT
D gene: -; J gene: TRBJ1-5; clone size: -; V gene: TRBV28; CDR3 protein: CASSLGAGRSQPQHF; CDR3 DNA: TGTGCCAGCAGTTTAGGGGCAGGGCGAAGTCAGCCCCAGCATTTT
D gene: -; J gene: TRBJ2-7; clone size: -; V gene: TRBV28; CDR3 protein: CASSGLPGLGYEQYF; CDR3 DNA: TGTGCCAGCAGTGGCCTTCCGGGACTGGGATACGAGCAGTACTTC
D gene: -; J gene: TRBJ2-3; clone size: -; V gene: TRBV10-3; CDR3 protein: CAISVRGPSIPRTDTQYF; CDR3 DNA: TGTGCCATCAGTGTAAGAGGACCCTCTATACCTCGCACAGATACGCAGTATTTT
D gene: -; J gene: TRBJ2-3; clone size: -; V gene: TRBV9; CDR3 protein: CASSATGRGGDTQYF; CDR3 DNA: TGTGCCAGCAGCGCAACAGGGAGGGGTGGGGATACGCAGTATTTT
D gene: TRBD1; J gene: TRBJ2-1; clone size: -; V gene: TRBV5-1; CDR3 protein: CASSLGQGAPRNEQFF; CDR3 DNA: TGCGCCAGCAGCTTGGGACAGGGGGCGCCGCGGAATGAGCAGTTCTTC
D gene: -; J gene: TRBJ1-4; clone size: -; V gene: TRBV6-1; CDR3 protein: CASSEVGDWEKLFF; CDR3 DNA: TGTGCCAGCAGTGAAGTGGGCGACTGGGAAAAACTGTTTTTT
D gene: -; J gene: TRBJ2-7; clone size: -; V gene: TRBV2; CDR3 protein: CASSDGSGRSYEQYF; CDR3 DNA: TGTGCCAGCAGTGATGGGTCAGGACGCTCCTACGAGCAGTACTTC
D gene: -; J gene: TRBJ1-5; clone size: -; V gene: TRBV30; CDR3 protein: CAWDTGKGQPQHF; CDR3 DNA: TGTGCCTGGGATACAGGGAAAGGGCAGCCCCAGCATTTT
D gene: -; J gene: TRBJ2-7; clone size: -; V gene: TRBV27; CDR3 protein: CASSPRASYEQYF; CDR3 DNA: TGTGCCAGCAGTCCTCGGGCCTCATACGAGCAGTACTTC
D gene: TRBD2; J gene: TRBJ2-1; clone size: -; V gene: TRBV7-3; CDR3 protein: CASGLAGDNNEQFF; CDR3 DNA: TGTGCCAGCGGACTAGCGGGAGACAACAATGAGCAGTTCTTC
D gene: -; J gene: TRBJ2-7; clone size: few; V gene: TRBV7-9; CDR3 protein: CASSGIPYEQYF; CDR3 DNA: TGTGCCAGCAGTGGGATTCCCTACGAGCAGTACTTC